A selection of T cell receptor beta chains follows, all from one sample in a study of CD8 T cells in ankylosing spondylitis. From the 5' RACE reads, TCRdb called clonotypes with MiXCR, one entry per CDR3 protein. The profile shows about 270,000 distinct CDR3 sequences, roughly a third of them singletons. The sequencing input was blood, either unsorted or a sorted T cell fraction (not recorded which). These receptors originate from a male donor with ankylosing spondylitis or in good health (not recorded which). CDR3s include the opening cysteine and the closing phenylalanine or tryptophan. Fields, in order: V gene, D gene, clone size, J gene, CDR3 protein, CDR3 DNA. The D gene is left open where the match is weak. Expanded clones are given a class, and other clones once, few, many or no size at all.

TRBV12-3/TRBV12-4,TRBD2,few,TRBJ2-2,CATERGGTGELFF,TGTGCCACGGAGCGGGGGGGAACCGGGGAGCTGTTTTTT
TRBV15,TRBD2,NA,TRBJ2-1,CATSEPGLAGNEQFF,TGTGCCACCAGCGAGCCGGGACTAGCGGGCAATGAGCAGTTCTTC
TRBV6-1,TRBD1,NA,TRBJ2-7,CASTLGQGGYEQYF,TGTGCCAGCACCCTAGGACAGGGTGGCTACGAGCAGTACTTC
TRBV6-1,NA,NA,TRBJ2-1,CASTGGVTVTNEQFF,TGTGCCAGCACCGGAGGGGTAACTGTGACCAATGAGCAGTTCTTC
TRBV20-1,NA,NA,TRBJ2-3,CSASRLDQDTQYF,TGCAGTGCTAGTCGGCTAGATCAAGATACGCAGTATTTT
TRBV29-1,NA,NA,TRBJ2-5,CSVAAVQETQYF,TGCAGCGTCGCGGCAGTGCAAGAGACCCAGTACTTC
TRBV5-1,TRBD2,NA,TRBJ2-1,CASSLGRGGDEQFF,TGCGCCAGCAGCCTGGGTCGGGGAGGGGATGAGCAGTTCTTC
TRBV28,NA,NA,TRBJ1-5,CASSSLAGVGNQPQHF,TGTGCCAGCAGTTCCCTTGCGGGGGTGGGCAATCAGCCCCAGCATTTT
TRBV7-6,TRBD1,NA,TRBJ2-1,CASSSRVTGGRYNEQFF,TGTGCCAGCAGCTCCCGGGTGACAGGGGGCCGGTACAATGAGCAGTTCTTC
TRBV5-5,NA,NA,TRBJ2-1,CASSLPGISSQQFF,TGTGCCAGCAGCTTGCCAGGGATCTCCTCCCAGCAGTTCTTC
TRBV20-1,NA,many,TRBJ1-3,CSAQGQGSGNTIYF,TGCAGTGCACAAGGCCAGGGTTCTGGAAACACCATATATTTT
TRBV7-6,TRBD2,once,TRBJ2-5,CASSSGTSGQETQYF,TGTGCCAGCAGCTCCGGGACTAGCGGCCAAGAGACCCAGTACTTC
TRBV20-1,TRBD1,NA,TRBJ2-7,CNAKTGDEQYF,TGCAATGCAAAGACAGGGGACGAGCAGTACTTC
TRBV20-1,NA,many,TRBJ1-2,CSARDRSERYYTF,TGCAGTGCTAGAGATCGGAGTGAGCGATATTACACCTTC
TRBV29-1,NA,few,TRBJ1-1,CSGIEGRHTEAFF,TGCAGCGGCATTGAGGGTAGGCACACTGAAGCTTTCTTT